This T cell receptor beta chain was captured in a study of cytomegalovirus exposure and HLA in healthy donors. V was pared by 5 bases and J by 0 bases, with 6 bases between. This CDR3 has 14 residues. Germline CDR1 SGHRS, CDR2 YFSETQ. The table came from immunoSEQ multiplex PCR; TCRdb's copy has only in-frame clones and leaves some out. This sample has about 150,000 clones; 75% to 90% occur once, and the top ten carry about a fifth. The sequenced sample was PBMCs. The clonotype originates from a man aged 18-30 years in good health and CMV-seropositive. The gene calls are TRBV5-1 and TRBJ2-6; no clear D gene. CDR3 nucleotides: TGCGCCAGCAGACTGATCTCTGGGGCCAACGTCCTGACTTTC. Its translation: CASRLISGANVLTF.